This T cell receptor (beta chain) comes out of a study of low-dose radiotherapy and immunotherapy resistance in tumors. Across the whole study: The study gave patients oral aspirin 300 mg daily for four cycles from cycle 1 day 1.

Gene-specific TRAV and TRBV primers were used for first-strand cDNA, covering alpha and beta chains. A roughly 20-cycle PCR with a constant-region primer and V-primer adapter amplified TCRs. Using its own MiXCR run on the reads, TCRdb lists one record per CDR3 protein. The sample has 7,500 to 10,000 distinct CDR3 sequences, roughly 80% seen once. Patients eligible had advanced solid tumors without tumor-infiltrating lymphocytes. The CDR3 runs to 17 residues. Germline V CDR1 and CDR2: LGHNA, YSLEER. Trimming at V came to 1 base and at J to 2 bases, leaving 6 bases not matched to a gene. The V gene is TRBV4-3, the J gene TRBJ2-2; the match to TRBD1 covers 8 bases. This TCR was sampled from a human donor with advanced metastatic prostate, ovarian, gallbladder or colorectal cancer (not recorded which). This table probably holds off-target reads from a library built for another chain. CDR3 residues: CASSQVRTGGNTGELFF. In DNA form, the CDR3 reads TGCGCCAGCAGCCAAGTCCGAACAGGGGGAAACACCGGGGAGCTGTTTTTT.